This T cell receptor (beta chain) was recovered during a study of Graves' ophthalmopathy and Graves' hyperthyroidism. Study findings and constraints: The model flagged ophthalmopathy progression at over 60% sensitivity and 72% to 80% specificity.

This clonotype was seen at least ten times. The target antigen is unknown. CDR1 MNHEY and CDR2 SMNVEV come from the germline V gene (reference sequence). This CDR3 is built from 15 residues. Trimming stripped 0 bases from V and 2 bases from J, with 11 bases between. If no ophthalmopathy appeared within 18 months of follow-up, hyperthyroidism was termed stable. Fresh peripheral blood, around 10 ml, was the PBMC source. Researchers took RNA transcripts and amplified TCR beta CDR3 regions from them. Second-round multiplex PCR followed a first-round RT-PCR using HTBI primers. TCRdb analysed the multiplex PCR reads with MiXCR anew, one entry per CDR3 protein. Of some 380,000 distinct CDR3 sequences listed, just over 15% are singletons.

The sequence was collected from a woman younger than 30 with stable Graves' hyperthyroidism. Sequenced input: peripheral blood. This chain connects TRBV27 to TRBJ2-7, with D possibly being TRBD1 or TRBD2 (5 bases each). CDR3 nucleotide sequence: TGTGCCAGCAGTTTATCCGGGACGGCTACCTACGAGCAGTACTTC. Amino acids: CASSLSGTATYEQYF.